This TCR beta chain appears in the sequencing data of a study of CD8 T cells in ankylosing spondylitis. TCRdb re-called the 5' RACE reads with MiXCR, one entry per CDR3 protein. The sample has about 750,000 distinct CDR3 sequences; around a fifth are singletons. This clonotype was recorded a few times. Its target is unknown. Study results and caveats: Some of the motif variants had earlier been found in reactive arthritis patients' fluid and blood. Disease-linked clones were found to be CD8+ and relatively rare in peripheral blood. Typical of ankylosing spondylitis blood, it appeared, was a TCR beta motif of eight highly homologous variants. According to the report, clones linked to the disease were significantly enriched in matched synovial fluid samples taken from ankylosing spondylitis patients.

This receptor was taken from a male donor with ankylosing spondylitis. Sequenced material: blood, either unsorted or a sorted T cell fraction (not recorded which).

CDR3 sequence (DNA): TGTGCCAGCAGGGTAGCGGGAGCGGGGAACGGGGAGCTGTTTTTT. It is translated as CASRVAGAGNGELFF. This chain uses TRBV28 with TRBJ2-2; 9 bases map to TRBD2. J gave up 7 bases and V 6 bases, and 9 bases lay outside the gene matches. The germline CDR1 and CDR2 sequences are MDHEN and SYDVKM. The CDR3 is made up of 15 amino acids.